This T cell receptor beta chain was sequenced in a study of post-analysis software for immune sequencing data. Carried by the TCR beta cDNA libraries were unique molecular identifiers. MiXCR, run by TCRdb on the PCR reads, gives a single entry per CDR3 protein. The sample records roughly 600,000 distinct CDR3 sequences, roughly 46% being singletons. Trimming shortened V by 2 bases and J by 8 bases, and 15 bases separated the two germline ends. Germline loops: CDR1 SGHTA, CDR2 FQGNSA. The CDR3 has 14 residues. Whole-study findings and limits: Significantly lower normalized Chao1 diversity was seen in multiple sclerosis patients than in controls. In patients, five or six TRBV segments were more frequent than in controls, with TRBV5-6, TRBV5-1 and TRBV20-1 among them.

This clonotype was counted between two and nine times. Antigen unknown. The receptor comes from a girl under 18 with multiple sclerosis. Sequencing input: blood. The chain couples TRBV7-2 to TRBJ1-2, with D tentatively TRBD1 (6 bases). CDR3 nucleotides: TGTGCCAGCAGCTTAATGGCAGGGGTAGAGGGCTACACCTTC. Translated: CASSLMAGVEGYTF.